Listed here are 21 T cell receptor beta chains from one sample, sequenced in a study of T-cell memory formation after mild COVID-19. TCRdb re-called the 5' RACE reads with MiXCR, one entry per CDR3 protein. There are fewer than 500,000 distinct CDR3 sequences in the sample; 25% occur only once, and under 15% lies in the top ten. The sample comprised PBMCs or a T cell subset sorted from them (not recorded which). These receptors were taken from an adult woman who had mild COVID-19 (a few samples of this study predate the infection). Cell type and time point are not known.

This chain connects TRBV9 to TRBJ2-7; D is ambiguous. Trimming shortened V by 4 bases and J by 6 bases, and 17 bases separated the two germline ends. CDR3 length: 14 amino acids. Germline CDR1 and CDR2: SGDLS and YYNGEE. The chain's CDR3 is CASSPQSGYSEQYF. CDR3 in DNA: TGTGCCAGCAGCCCTCAGTCTGGGTACAGCGAGCAGTACTTC.

As DNA, the CDR3 is TGTGCCAGCAGCGAAGGACGAAAAGAGACCCAGTACTTC. It is translated as CASSEGRKETQYF. The chain is built from TRBV3-1 and TRBJ2-5; D is undetermined. The CDR3 length is 13 residues. Germline V gene data show CDR1 as LGHDT and CDR2 as YNNKEL (reference sequence). V was pared by 5 bases and J by 3 bases, with 10 bases between.

The chain employs TRBV20-1 and TRBJ1-6; no reliable D call. Trimming took off 0 bases at V and 10 bases at J, with 13 bases between the two ends. Germline assignment: CDR1 DFQATT and CDR2 SNEGSKA (reference sequence). The CDR3 contains 14 residues. CDR3 protein: CSARDPLEISPLHF. The CDR3 nucleotides read TGCAGTGCTAGAGATCCTCTCGAGATCTCACCCCTCCACTTT.

The V and J genes are TRBV5-1 and TRBJ2-1, with D possibly TRBD2 on 6 matching bases. This CDR3 spans 15 amino acids. Germline V gene data show CDR1 as SGHRS and CDR2 as YFSETQ. Trimming stripped 3 bases from V and 0 bases from J, with 10 bases between. The CDR3 nucleotides are TGCGCCAGCAGCTACGACGGGAGCTCCTACAATGAGCAGTTCTTC. Amino acids: CASSYDGSSYNEQFF.

The chain is built from TRBV6-2 or TRBV6-3 and TRBJ1-2; D is undetermined. This CDR3 comprises 13 residues. With 4 bases removed from V and 6 bases from J, the gap between germline ends came to 12 bases. Germline V gene data show CDR1 as MNHEY and CDR2 as SVGEGT. CDR3 in DNA: TGTGCCAGCAGTTCCTTTGTGGGAGATGGCTACACCTTC. Amino acids: CASSSFVGDGYTF.

The chain uses TRBV15 and TRBJ1-5; the D is unclear. V gave up 0 bases and J gave up 4 bases, with 4 bases separating them. The length of the CDR3 is 13 residues. Germline V CDR1 and CDR2: LNHNV, YYDKDF (reference sequence). CDR3 coding DNA: TGTGCCACCAGCAGAGATTATAATCAGCCCCAGCATTTT. Amino acid sequence: CATSRDYNQPQHF.

The gene calls are TRBV7-2 and TRBJ2-5; D may be TRBD2 (5 bases). V was cut by 5 bases and J by 1 base, with 11 bases left in between. The CDR3 spans 14 residues. CDR1 and CDR2 (germline): SGHTA, FQGNSA. The CDR3 loop reads CASSRGQLQETQYF. In nucleotides, the CDR3 is TGTGCCAGCAGCCGAGGGCAGCTCCAAGAGACCCAGTACTTC.

The CDR3 loop reads CASSLPVGGKLFF. For the CDR3, the DNA is TGTGCCAGCAGCTTGCCGGTTGGCGGAAAACTGTTTTTT. The chain has TRBV5-4 and TRBJ1-4; D call uncertain. V lost 1 base and J 10 bases, leaving 11 bases between the germline ends. Germline assignment: CDR1 SGHNT and CDR2 YYREEE (reference sequence). The CDR3 consists of 13 residues.

This clonotype was seen once. The genes are TRBV25-1 and TRBJ1-4; 9 bases align to TRBD1. The J segment lost 8 bases and the V segment lost 3 bases, leaving 7 bases of the junction unmatched. Germline CDR1 reads MGHDK; CDR2 reads SYGVNS. The CDR3 length is 15 residues. Here the CDR3 DNA reads TGTGCCAGCAGTGACCCGGGACAGGGTTCCGAAAAACTGTTTTTT. It translates to CASSDPGQGSEKLFF.

This clonotype has a handful of counts. The chain employs TRBV19 and TRBJ1-1; TRBD1 is a possible D gene (5 bases). The CDR3 totals 14 residues. From germline, CDR1 is LNHDA and CDR2 SQIVND (reference sequence). Trimming took off 8 bases at V and 2 bases at J, with 15 bases between the two ends. The DNA for the CDR3 is TGTGCCAGTCAATTAGACAGAGCTAACACTGAAGCTTTCTTT. The encoded protein is CASQLDRANTEAFF. The full variable domain, with the rest looked up from reference TRBV19 and TRBJ1-1, is DGGITQSPKYLFRKEGQNVTLSCEQNLNHDAMYWYRQDPGQGLRLIYYSQIVNDFQKGDIAEGYSVSREKKESFPLTVTSAQKNPTAFYLCASQLDRANTEAFFGQGTRLTVV.

In its sample, this clonotype was seen a few times. The genes are TRBV10-1 and TRBJ2-1; D perhaps matches TRBD1 (7 bases). The ends were cut back, 6 bases at V and 1 base at J, with 13 bases in the middle. The CDR3 is made up of 15 amino acids. Germline loops: CDR1 WNHNN, CDR2 SYGVQD (reference sequence). The CDR3 DNA follows: TGCGCCAGCAGCGCGGGACAGTATTCCTACAATGAGCAGTTCTTC. Protein: CASSAGQYSYNEQFF.

The V and J genes are TRBV4-2 and TRBJ2-5; unclear D gene. CDR3 length: 14 amino acids. CDR1 is LGHNA and CDR2 is YNFKEQ in the germline V gene. V gave up 4 bases and J gave up 5 bases, with 14 bases separating them. Here the CDR3 DNA reads TGTGCCAGCAGCCCGGGTAATAGCAGGGAGACCCAGTACTTC. Translating gives CASSPGNSRETQYF.

This clonotype came up a few times. J is TRBJ2-3 and V is TRBV11-3, with a weak D call TRBD2 (5 bases). The CDR3 is 14 amino acids. In germline, CDR1 is SGHNT, CDR2 YENEEA. The V end lost 0 bases, the J end lost 5 bases, and 9 bases lay between the germline ends. The CDR3 protein is CASSLDGRGDTQYF. CDR3 coding DNA: TGTGCCAGCAGCTTAGACGGCCGGGGAGATACGCAGTATTTT.

Many counts were recorded for this clonotype. The chain joins TRBV7-9 to TRBJ2-3; 9 bases fit TRBD1. Germline V gene data show CDR1 as SEHNR and CDR2 as FQNEAQ (reference sequence). This CDR3 has 15 amino acids. The V and J ends lost 5 bases and 0 bases, in that order; junction bases with no gene match: 3. CDR3 sequence (DNA): TGTGCCAGCAGCCCGGGACAGGGAAGCACAGATACGCAGTATTTT. It is translated as CASSPGQGSTDTQYF.

This clonotype was counted a few times. The chain recombines TRBV25-1 with TRBJ2-7, with 9 bases aligning to TRBD1. Germline loops: CDR1 MGHDK, CDR2 SYGVNS. This CDR3 has 17 residues. V dropped 5 bases and J dropped 3; count of bases not matched to a gene: 14. The CDR3 DNA is TGTGCCAGCAGTCCGATGTTGGGACAGGGTGTCGACTACGAGCAGTACTTC. This codes for CASSPMLGQGVDYEQYF.

This clonotype was counted a few times. The J gene is TRBJ2-2, the V gene TRBV28; D uncertain. Between the trimmed V and J ends, which lost 7 bases and 4 bases, there was a span of 10 bases. This CDR3 is built from 13 residues. In germline, CDR1 is MDHEN, CDR2 SYDVKM. CDR3 in amino acids: CASNTLSTGELFF. DNA for the CDR3: TGTGCCAGCAACACCCTTAGCACCGGGGAGCTGTTTTTT.

This clonotype was recorded a few times. The chain has TRBV7-9 and TRBJ2-6; D unresolved. Germline CDR1 SEHNR, CDR2 FQNEAQ (reference sequence). The V end was cut by 1 base, the J end by 5 bases, with 6 bases between. CDR3 length: 14 residues. This CDR3 reads CASSLVAWANVLTF. CDR3 DNA: TGTGCCAGCAGCTTAGTGGCCTGGGCCAACGTCCTGACTTTC.

The chain carries TRBV7-9 and TRBJ2-1; 7 bases align to TRBD2. In germline, CDR1 is SEHNR, CDR2 FQNEAQ (reference sequence). The CDR3 length is 14 residues. V lost 6 bases and J lost 4; bases outside the gene matches: 6. CDR3 loop: CASRSREGYNEQFF. CDR3 DNA sequence: TGTGCCAGCAGGAGTAGGGAGGGGTACAATGAGCAGTTCTTC. The full variable domain, rest sourced from reference TRBV7-9 and TRBJ2-1, is DTGVSQNPRHKITKRGQNVTFRCDPISEHNRLYWYRQTLGQGPEFLTYFQNEAQLEKSRLLSDRFSAERPKGSFSTLEIQRTEQGDSAMYLCASRSREGYNEQFFGPGTRLTVL.

The chain joins TRBV5-8 to TRBJ2-7; 9 bases agree with TRBD2. The trim removed 4 bases at V and 4 bases at J, leaving 9 bases unmatched. Germline V gives CDR1 SGHTS, CDR2 YDEGEE. CDR3 length: 15 amino acids. For the CDR3, the DNA is TGTGCCAGCAGCGTAGGAGCGGGAGGTTTGTACGAGCAGTACTTC. Residues: CASSVGAGGLYEQYF.

The chain is built from TRBV5-1 and TRBJ2-6; the match to TRBD1 covers 11 bases. The germline CDR1 and CDR2 sequences are SGHRS and YFSETQ. The CDR3 is 19 amino acids. J lost 0 bases, V lost 2 bases, and 7 bases had no gene match. CDR3 region: CASSLSGTGGSSGANVLTF. The CDR3 coding sequence is TGCGCCAGCAGCTTATCCGGGACAGGGGGGTCCTCTGGGGCCAACGTCCTGACTTTC. The whole variable domain, remainder taken from reference TRBV5-1 and TRBJ2-6, is KAGVTQTPRYLIKTRGQQVTLSCSPISGHRSVSWYQQTPGQGLQFLFEYFSETQRNKGNFPGRFSGRQFSNSRSEMNVSTLELGDSALYLCASSLSGTGGSSGANVLTFGAGSRLTVL.

This clonotype was seen only a few times. The chain couples TRBV19 to TRBJ1-5, with D hard to call. The CDR3 runs 14 residues. V was pared by 7 bases and J by 2 bases, with 12 bases between. Per germline, CDR1 LNHDA and CDR2 SQIVND (reference sequence). The CDR3 loop is CASTLLPGNQPQHF. CDR3 DNA: TGTGCCAGTACCCTCCTACCCGGCAATCAGCCCCAGCATTTT.